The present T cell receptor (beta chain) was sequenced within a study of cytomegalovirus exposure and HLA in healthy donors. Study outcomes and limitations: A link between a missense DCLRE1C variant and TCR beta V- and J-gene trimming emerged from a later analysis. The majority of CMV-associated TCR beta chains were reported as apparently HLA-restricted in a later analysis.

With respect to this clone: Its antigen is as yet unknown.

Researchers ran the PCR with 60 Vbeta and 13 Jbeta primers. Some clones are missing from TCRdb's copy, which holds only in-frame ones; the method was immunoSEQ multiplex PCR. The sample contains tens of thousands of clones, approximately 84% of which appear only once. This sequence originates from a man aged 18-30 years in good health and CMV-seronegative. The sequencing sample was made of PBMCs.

The CDR3 DNA reads as TGTGCCAGCAGTTACACCTCTAACGAGCAGTACTTC. It translates to CASSYTSNEQYF. The chain carries TRBV6-5 and TRBJ2-7; D is uncertain. Germline V gene sequence: CDR1 MNHEY, CDR2 SVGAGI. Trimming pared 2 bases from V and 5 bases from J, leaving 7 bases between. The CDR3 has 12 amino acids.